This T cell receptor beta chain appears in the sequencing data of a study of blood T cell repertoires in COVID-19. The overall study: The United States, Italy and Spain were the sources of the acute and convalescent COVID-19 samples. PBMCs, B-cell-depleted T cells, or T cells provided the cDNA or gDNA that made up the material.

The table came from immunoSEQ multiplex PCR; TCRdb's copy has only in-frame clones and leaves some out. The sample has about 270,000 clones, about 88% seen once. The participants were between roughly 18 and 100 years old and came from under 25 US areas. Researchers sorted participants into cohorts using their self-reported clinical history. V lost 6 bases to trimming and J lost 0 bases, with 6 bases between them. Germline V gene data show CDR1 as KGHSH and CDR2 as LQKENI. CDR3 length equals 13 residues. The specimen sequenced was PBMCs or T cells enriched from blood (not recorded which). The V call is TRBV18, the J call TRBJ2-1; D is uncertain. The TCR comes from a woman aged 50 to 65 who had recovered from COVID-19. Here the CDR3 reads CASSPSSYNEQFF. The CDR3 DNA reads TGTGCCAGCTCGCCTAGCTCCTACAATGAGCAGTTCTTC.